The 13 T cell receptor beta chains given below trace back to one sample, sequenced in a study of control samples from healthy donors and cancer patients. Sequencing was performed with immunoSEQ multiplex PCR; in TCRdb, only in-frame clones are kept and a portion is missing. Of 65,000 to 75,000 clones in the sample, roughly 84% were seen once. Sequencing was performed on blood. The receptors originated from a woman aged 45-65 years in good health.

This chain joins TRBV5-6 and TRBJ1-4; D uncertain. The germline V gene encodes CDR1 SGHDT and CDR2 YYEEEE. CDR3 length: 13 residues. V was clipped by 0 bases and J by 8 bases, with 8 bases between them. For the CDR3, the DNA is TGTGCCAGCAGCTTGGGTCGGGCCGAAAAACTGTTTTTT. Its translation: CASSLGRAEKLFF.

The chain recombines TRBV11-2 with TRBJ2-1, with 7 bases matching TRBD2. The CDR3 sequence is 18 residues long. After removal of 2 bases from V and 0 bases from J, the junction contained 10 bases not matched to a gene. Germline V gene sequence: CDR1 SGHAT, CDR2 FQNNGV. CDR3 sequence (DNA): TGTGCCAGCAGCTTACGGGCTAGCGGCAGTATCTCCTACAATGAGCAGTTCTTC. This translates into CASSLRASGSISYNEQFF.

The chain combines TRBV29-1 with TRBJ2-1; 13 nucleotides line up with TRBD2. Germline CDR1 SQVTM, CDR2 ANQGSEA. Trimming removed 0 bases from V and 3 bases from J; junction bases left unmatched: 8. The length of the CDR3 is 18 residues. CDR3 protein: CSVEDHAGLAGDYNEQFF. DNA of the CDR3: TGCAGCGTTGAAGACCACGCTGGACTAGCGGGAGACTACAATGAGCAGTTCTTC.

This clone came up once. The chain is built from TRBV10-3 and TRBJ1-1; 7 bases are shared with TRBD1. The CDR3 consists of 13 residues. Germline lookup yields CDR1 ENHRY and CDR2 SYGVKD. Trimming removed 9 bases from V and 7 bases from J; junction bases left unmatched: 11. Here the CDR3 reads CAITARDRDEAFF. DNA for the CDR3: TGTGCCATTACTGCCCGGGACAGAGATGAAGCTTTCTTT.

The chain uses TRBV5-6 and TRBJ1-2; weak D call: TRBD1 (5 bases). The CDR3 consists of 15 residues. Germline V gene sequence: CDR1 SGHDT, CDR2 YYEEEE. The V and J ends lost 7 bases and 5 bases respectively, with 21 bases between them. As DNA, the CDR3 is TGTGCCAGCGGACCTCAGGGAGCAGCAGGGTATGGCTACACCTTC. Translation: CASGPQGAAGYGYTF.

The chain combines TRBV30 with TRBJ2-5, with D possibly TRBD2 on 6 matching bases. Germline CDR1 GTSNPN, CDR2 SVGIG (reference sequence). The length of the CDR3 is 15 residues. V lost 0 bases and J lost 5, with 16 bases in between. CDR3 sequence: CAWSVKGGGIETQYF. CDR3 in DNA: TGTGCCTGGAGTGTAAAGGGCGGAGGGATCGAGACCCAGTACTTC.

This clone was picked up one time. The chain employs TRBV10-3 and TRBJ1-5, with D possibly being TRBD1 (5 bases). CDR1 is ENHRY and CDR2 is SYGVKD in the germline V gene. The CDR3 extends over 15 amino acids. The V end was cut by 2 bases, the J end by 3 bases, with 11 bases between. The CDR3 spells CAISEGGTANQPQHF. The CDR3 bases are TGTGCCATCAGTGAGGGGGGGACCGCCAATCAGCCCCAGCATTTT.

In its sample, this clone was seen a few times. The gene calls are TRBV18 and TRBJ1-2; D unresolved. V lost 0 bases and J 8 bases, leaving 16 bases between the germline ends. From germline, CDR1 is KGHSH and CDR2 LQKENI. This CDR3 spans 15 amino acids. DNA of the CDR3: TGTGCCAGCTCACCACCTCTTCGCGGCAGTCAAGGCTACACCTTC. It encodes CASSPPLRGSQGYTF.

The chain combines TRBV19 with TRBJ2-3; 8 bases line up with TRBD1. CDR3 length: 15 residues. The V gene's germline CDR1 is LNHDA and CDR2 SQIVND (reference sequence). With V trimmed by 4 bases and J by 5 bases, 8 bases remained unmatched. The CDR3 nucleotides read TGTGCCAGTAGTACCCCGGGACAGGTAAAAGATACGCAGTATTTT. The encoded protein is CASSTPGQVKDTQYF.

The chain recombines TRBV6-2 or TRBV6-3 with TRBJ2-7; 7 bases align to TRBD2. This CDR3 contains 12 residues. After removal of 3 bases from V and 5 bases from J, the junction contained 1 base not matched to a gene. Germline assignment: CDR1 MNHEY and CDR2 SVGEGT. DNA of the CDR3: TGTGCCAGCAGTTATCGGGGGGACGAGCAGTACTTC. Protein: CASSYRGDEQYF.

The chain is built from TRBV9 and TRBJ1-2; TRBD1 might be the D (6 bases). The CDR3 spans 14 residues. Germline loops: CDR1 SGDLS, CDR2 YYNGEE. Trimming left V 0 bases short and J 8 bases short, with 14 bases between. CDR3 residues: CASSVGATGGGYTF. The CDR3 region has the DNA TGTGCCAGCAGCGTAGGGGCGACAGGAGGCGGCTACACCTTC.

The chain joins TRBV24-1 to TRBJ1-2; 7 bases agree with TRBD1. This CDR3 has 14 amino acids. V lost 3 bases, J lost 4 bases, and 4 bases stayed unmatched. CDR1 is KGHDR, CDR2 SFDVKD, per germline. CDR3 bases: TGTGCCACCAGTGATGCAAGGGGGCCCTATGGCTACACCTTC. Translation: CATSDARGPYGYTF.

The rearrangement uses TRBV7-9 and TRBJ1-5; no firm D call. This CDR3 region has 14 residues. V lost 3 bases, J lost 2 bases, and 8 bases lay in between. CDR1 is SEHNR and CDR2 is FQNEAQ in the germline V gene (reference sequence). The CDR3 coding sequence is TGTGCCAGCAGCTTCGGGAGCGGCAATCAGCCCCAGCATTTT. Its protein is CASSFGSGNQPQHF.